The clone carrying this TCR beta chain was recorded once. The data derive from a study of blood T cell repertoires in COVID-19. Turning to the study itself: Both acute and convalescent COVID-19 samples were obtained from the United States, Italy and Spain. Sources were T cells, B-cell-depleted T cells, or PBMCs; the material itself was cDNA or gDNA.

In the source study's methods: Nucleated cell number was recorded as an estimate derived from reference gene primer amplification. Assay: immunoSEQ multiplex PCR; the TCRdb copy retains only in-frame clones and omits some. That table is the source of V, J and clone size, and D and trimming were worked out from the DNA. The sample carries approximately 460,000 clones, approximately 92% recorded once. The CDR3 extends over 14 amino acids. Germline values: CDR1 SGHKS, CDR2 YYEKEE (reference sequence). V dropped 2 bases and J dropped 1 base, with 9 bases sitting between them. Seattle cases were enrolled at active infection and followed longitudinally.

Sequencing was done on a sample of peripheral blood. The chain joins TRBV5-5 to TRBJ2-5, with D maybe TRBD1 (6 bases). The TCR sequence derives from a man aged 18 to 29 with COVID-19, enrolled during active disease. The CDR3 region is CASSFGQIQETQYF. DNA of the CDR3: TGTGCCAGCAGCTTCGGACAGATCCAAGAGACCCAGTACTTC.